This note documents a single TCR beta chain sequence. This clonotype was counted at least ten times. The target of this receptor is not known. Base quality data are lacking; no much larger clone is found one base away. The library came from 5' RACE. TCRdb shows the sequencer as NextSeq 500. The TCR library protocol attached a unique molecular identifier to each TCR cDNA molecule to allow correction of PCR and sequencing errors. On the study's bioinformatics: Decombinator tools were used for TCR identification, UMI-based error correction and CDR3 extraction. TCRs above a frequency of 2 per 1,000, corresponding to the top 1% of the tumor frequency distribution, were defined as expanded. Each repertoire was subsampled 100 times to 5,000 TCRs, after which Renyi diversity was computed with the R vegan package. CDR3 similarity networks were constructed using string-kernel similarity of amino acid triplets, with links drawn between CDR3s whose pairwise similarity was above 0.82. TCRdb redid the processing of the public reads, applying fastp at Q25 and MiXCR, and retained in-frame beta chains. Merged by CDR3 protein, the rows form single entries marked with the most common genes and DNA. TCRdb, not the original authors, processed these V and J calls. This sample gives 19,000 or so distinct CDR3 sequences in total; over 20% of them show up just once. Under 20% of the sample is held by the ten biggest clonotypes.

The data belong to a study of spatial heterogeneity in lung cancer (dated by TCRdb to the late 2010s). Study-level background: Beta-chain transcripts were consistently detected in greater numbers than alpha-chain transcripts, which likely reflects a higher abundance of beta-chain transcripts. In the raw uncorrected reads, each unique combination of TCR and UMI appeared more than ten times on average. Nonsynonymous mutation counts, determined by whole-exome sequencing of tumor tissue, were related to features of the TCR repertoire. Both alpha and beta chains were TCR-sequenced in around 230 tumor regions, about 64 matched nontumor lung samples and 56 PBMC samples obtained at surgery. The study quantitatively compared TCR alpha and beta repertoires across multiple tumor regions, matched nontumor lung and blood in non-small cell lung cancer.

The time point label, read with the paper, signifies: sample taken at primary tumor resection. Without any cell sorting, TCR sequencing was performed on whole RNA extracted either from tumor and nontumor lung tissue or from cryopreserved PBMC samples. Samples were obtained from approximately 77 patients with early-stage, untreated non-small cell lung cancer from the lung TRACERx cohort. A patient was chosen for TCR sequencing only when enough RNA was available from at least two tumor regions. At the junction V is shortened by 7 bases and J by 2 bases, with 11 bases in between. The CDR3 covers 13 residues, taking in both the cysteine and the phenylalanine. The only DNA kept is the CDR3, 39 bases in frame from the first base. Per the germline V gene, SGDLS is the CDR1 and YYNGEE is the CDR2. The paper's findings and limits, for the study overall: Ubiquitous expanded tumor TCRs showed up in blood more often at tumor resection than at routine follow-up. Confirming at a functional level the hypothesis that regional TCRs recognize regional mutations was considered to require additional single-cell paired TCR alpha and beta sequencing.

The sequence joins TRBV9 to TRBJ2-3; the D gene remains uncertain. This sequence was found in a female donor with early-stage non-small cell lung cancer. This specimen consisted of PBMCs, obtained at surgery. For the CDR3, the sequence is CASYPHDTDTQYF. The DNA is TGTGCCAGCTACCCTCATGACACAGATACGCAGTATTTT. With the portions outside the CDR3 filled from the reference TRBV9 and TRBJ2-3 genes, the complete variable region becomes DSGVTQTPKHLITATGQRVTLRCSPRSGDLSVYWYQQSLDQGLQFLIQYYNGEERAKGNILERFSAQQFPDLHSELNLSSLELGDSALYFCASYPHDTDTQYFGPGTRLTVL.